Sequencing of this TCR beta chain was carried out in a study of siplizumab effects on memory and regulatory T cells. General study findings and limits: Unstimulated subsets were the mapping target of only a minor fraction of alloreactive clones. Naive T cells looked more diverse than memory cells and looked like major alloresponse contributors. In the presence of siplizumab, alloreactive sequences traceable to unstimulated CD4+ memory cells were significantly reduced. Suppression by proliferating Tregs derived from siplizumab cultures was not verified.

Trimming removed 8 bases from V and 4 bases from J; junction bases left unmatched: 8. CDR3 size: 14 residues. CDR1 and CDR2 from the germline V gene are SGHTA and FQGNSA. Regarding this clone: Its antigen is not known.

Some clones are missing from TCRdb's copy, which holds only in-frame ones; the method was immunoSEQ multiplex PCR. The table has approximately 46,000 clones, about 93% seen once. The clonotype was recovered from a human donor in good health. This chain joins TRBV7-2 and TRBJ2-1; 7 bases are a match to TRBD2. Sequencing used CD8+ T cells sorted from blood. As DNA, the CDR3 is TGTGCCAGCCTACCGGGAGGAATATACAATGAGCAGTTCTTC. It is translated as CASLPGGIYNEQFF.